This TCR beta chain derives from a study of vaccination and CD4 T cells after COVID-19. To note about this clonotype: The antigen is undetermined.

Treatment meaning: approximately nine-day PBMC culture with coronavirus spike peptide pools or control peptides (ViraFEST assay). Germline-derived CDR1 and CDR2 are DFQATT and SNEGSKA (reference sequence). V lost 3 bases, J lost 5 bases, and 4 bases stayed unmatched. The CDR3 has 14 amino acids. Once obtained from cultured CD4+ T cells, the DNA was sequenced using the Oncomine TCR Beta short-read assay. Genomic DNA from cultured CD4+ T cells was extracted. TCRdb ran MiXCR on the PCR reads and lists one entry per CDR3 protein. The profile covers several thousand distinct CDR3 sequences, with approximately 71% appearing a single time and roughly 10% taken by the ten largest.

The V and J genes are TRBV20-1 and TRBJ2-3; 11 positions match TRBD2. The material sequenced was CD4+ T cells from blood, cultured in vitro, taken before SARS-CoV-2 vaccination. The TCR was taken from a human donor who had recovered from COVID-19. CDR3 nucleotide sequence: TGCAGTGCTAGCCGGCTAGCGGGAGGAGATACGCAGTATTTT. This codes for CSASRLAGGDTQYF.